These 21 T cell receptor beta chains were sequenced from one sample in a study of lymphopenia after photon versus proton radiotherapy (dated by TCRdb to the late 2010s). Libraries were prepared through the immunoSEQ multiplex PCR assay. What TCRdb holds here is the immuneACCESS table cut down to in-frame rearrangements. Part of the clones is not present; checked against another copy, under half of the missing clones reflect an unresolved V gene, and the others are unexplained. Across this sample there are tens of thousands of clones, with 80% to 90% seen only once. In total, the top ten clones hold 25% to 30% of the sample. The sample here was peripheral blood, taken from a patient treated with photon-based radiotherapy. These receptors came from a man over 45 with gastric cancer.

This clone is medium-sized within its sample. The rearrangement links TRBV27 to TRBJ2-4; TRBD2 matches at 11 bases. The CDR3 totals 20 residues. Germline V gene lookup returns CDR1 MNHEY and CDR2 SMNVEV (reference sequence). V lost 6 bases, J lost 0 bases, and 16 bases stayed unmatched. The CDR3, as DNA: TGTGCCAGCAGCCGAGGGACCGGGACTAGCGGCGCGCTAGCCAAAAACATTCAGTACTTC. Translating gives CASSRGTGTSGALAKNIQYF.

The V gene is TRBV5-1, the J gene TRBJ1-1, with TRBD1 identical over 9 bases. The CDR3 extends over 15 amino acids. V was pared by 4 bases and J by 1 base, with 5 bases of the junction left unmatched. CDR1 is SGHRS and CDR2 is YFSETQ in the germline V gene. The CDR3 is CASSPGTGRNTEAFF. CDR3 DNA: TGCGCCAGCAGCCCAGGGACAGGGAGGAACACTGAAGCTTTCTTT.

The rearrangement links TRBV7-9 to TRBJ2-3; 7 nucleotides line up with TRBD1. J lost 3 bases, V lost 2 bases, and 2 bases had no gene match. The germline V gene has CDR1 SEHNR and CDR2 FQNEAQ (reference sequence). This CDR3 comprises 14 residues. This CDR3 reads CASSLRQGTDTQYF. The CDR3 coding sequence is TGTGCCAGCAGCTTACGACAGGGAACAGATACGCAGTATTTT.

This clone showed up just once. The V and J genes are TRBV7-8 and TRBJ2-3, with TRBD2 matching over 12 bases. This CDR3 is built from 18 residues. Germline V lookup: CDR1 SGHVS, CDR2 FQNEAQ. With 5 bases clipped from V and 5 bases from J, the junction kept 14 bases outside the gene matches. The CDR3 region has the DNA TGTGCCAGCAGCAACCGGGGACTAGCGGGCAGAGCGGGAGATACGCAGTATTTT. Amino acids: CASSNRGLAGRAGDTQYF. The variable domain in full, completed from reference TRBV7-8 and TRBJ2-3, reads GAGVSQSPRYKVAKRGQDVALRCDPISGHVSLFWYQQALGQGPEFLTYFQNEAQLDKSGLPSDRFFAERPEGSVSTLKIQRTQQEDSAVYLCASSNRGLAGRAGDTQYFGPGTRLTVL.

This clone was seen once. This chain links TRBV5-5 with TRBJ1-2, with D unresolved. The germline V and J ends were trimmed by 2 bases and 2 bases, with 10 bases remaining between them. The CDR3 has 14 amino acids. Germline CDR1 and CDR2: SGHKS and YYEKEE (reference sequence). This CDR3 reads CASSFIAANYGYTF. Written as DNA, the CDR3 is TGTGCCAGCAGCTTTATCGCAGCAAACTATGGCTACACCTTC.

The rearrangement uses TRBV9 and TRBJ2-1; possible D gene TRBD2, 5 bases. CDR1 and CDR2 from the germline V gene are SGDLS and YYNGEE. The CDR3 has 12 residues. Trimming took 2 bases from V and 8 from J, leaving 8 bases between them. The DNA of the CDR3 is TGTGCCAGCAGCGTTGGAGGTTATGAGCAGTTCTTC. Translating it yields CASSVGGYEQFF.

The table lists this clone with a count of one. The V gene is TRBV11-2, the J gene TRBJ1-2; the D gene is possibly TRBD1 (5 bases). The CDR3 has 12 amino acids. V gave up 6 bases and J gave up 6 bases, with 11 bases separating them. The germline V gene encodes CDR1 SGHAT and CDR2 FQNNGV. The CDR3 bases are TGTGCCAGCAGATGGGGGTTTAATGGCTACACCTTC. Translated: CASRWGFNGYTF.

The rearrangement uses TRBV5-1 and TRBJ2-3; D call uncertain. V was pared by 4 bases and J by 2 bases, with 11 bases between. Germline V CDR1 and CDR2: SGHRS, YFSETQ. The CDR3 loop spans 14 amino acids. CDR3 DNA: TGCGCCAGCAGCCCACCCAGGCCCACAGATACGCAGTATTTT. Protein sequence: CASSPPRPTDTQYF.

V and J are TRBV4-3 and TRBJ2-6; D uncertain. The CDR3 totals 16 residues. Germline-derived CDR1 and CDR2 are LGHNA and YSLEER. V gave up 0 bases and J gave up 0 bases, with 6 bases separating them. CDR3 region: CASSQDMGSGANVLTF. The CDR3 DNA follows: TGCGCCAGCAGCCAAGATATGGGCTCTGGGGCCAACGTCCTGACTTTC.

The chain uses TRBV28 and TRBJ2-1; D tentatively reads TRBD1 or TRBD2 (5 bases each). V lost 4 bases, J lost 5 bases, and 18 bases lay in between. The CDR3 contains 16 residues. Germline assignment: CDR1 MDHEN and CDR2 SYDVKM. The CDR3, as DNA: TGTGCCAGCAGTTACGACTGGGGGATAGGACACAATGAGCAGTTCTTC. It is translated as CASSYDWGIGHNEQFF.

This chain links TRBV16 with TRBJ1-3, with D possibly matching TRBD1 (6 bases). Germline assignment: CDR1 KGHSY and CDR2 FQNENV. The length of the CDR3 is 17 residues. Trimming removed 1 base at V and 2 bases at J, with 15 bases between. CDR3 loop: CASSQFAGALTGNTIYF. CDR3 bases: TGTGCCAGCAGCCAATTCGCAGGGGCGCTAACTGGAAACACCATATATTTT.

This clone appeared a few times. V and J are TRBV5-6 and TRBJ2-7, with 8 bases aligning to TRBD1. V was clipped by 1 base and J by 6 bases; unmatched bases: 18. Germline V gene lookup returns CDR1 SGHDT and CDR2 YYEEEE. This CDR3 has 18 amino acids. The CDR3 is CASSLKRGRIQGVREQYF. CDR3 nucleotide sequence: TGTGCCAGCAGCTTGAAGAGAGGGAGGATACAGGGGGTGCGCGAGCAGTACTTC. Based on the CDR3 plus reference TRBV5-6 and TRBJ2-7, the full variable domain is DAGVTQSPTHLIKTRGQQVTLRCSPKSGHDTVSWYQQALGQGPQFIFQYYEEEERQRGNFPDRFSGHQFPNYSSELNVNALLLGDSALYLCASSLKRGRIQGVREQYFGPGTRLTVT.

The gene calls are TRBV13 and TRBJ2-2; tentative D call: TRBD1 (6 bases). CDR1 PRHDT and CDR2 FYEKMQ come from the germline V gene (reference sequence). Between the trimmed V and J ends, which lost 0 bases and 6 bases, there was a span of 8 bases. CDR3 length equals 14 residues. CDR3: CASSLGRGPGELFF. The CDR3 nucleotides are TGTGCCAGCAGCTTAGGCAGGGGCCCCGGGGAGCTGTTTTTT.

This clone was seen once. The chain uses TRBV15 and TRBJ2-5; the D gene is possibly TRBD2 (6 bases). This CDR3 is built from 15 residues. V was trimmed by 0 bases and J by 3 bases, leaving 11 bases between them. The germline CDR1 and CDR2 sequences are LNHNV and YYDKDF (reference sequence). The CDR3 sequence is CATSRDLAGKETQYF. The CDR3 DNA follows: TGTGCCACCAGCAGAGATCTGGCGGGGAAAGAGACCCAGTACTTC.

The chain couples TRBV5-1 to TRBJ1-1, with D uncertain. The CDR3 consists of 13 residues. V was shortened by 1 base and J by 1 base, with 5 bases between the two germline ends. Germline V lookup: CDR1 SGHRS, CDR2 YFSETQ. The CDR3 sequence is CASSLTENTEAFF. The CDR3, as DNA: TGCGCCAGCAGCTTGACCGAGAACACTGAAGCTTTCTTT.

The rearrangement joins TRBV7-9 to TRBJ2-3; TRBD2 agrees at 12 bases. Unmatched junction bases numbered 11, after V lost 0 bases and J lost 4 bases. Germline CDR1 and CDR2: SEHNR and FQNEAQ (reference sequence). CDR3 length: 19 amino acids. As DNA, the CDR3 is TGTGCCAGCAGCTTAGCGAGGAATCCTCTAGCGGGGGGGGCAGATACGCAGTATTTT. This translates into CASSLARNPLAGGADTQYF. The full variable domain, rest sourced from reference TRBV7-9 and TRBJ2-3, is DTGVSQNPRHKITKRGQNVTFRCDPISEHNRLYWYRQTLGQGPEFLTYFQNEAQLEKSRLLSDRFSAERPKGSFSTLEIQRTEQGDSAMYLCASSLARNPLAGGADTQYFGPGTRLTVL.

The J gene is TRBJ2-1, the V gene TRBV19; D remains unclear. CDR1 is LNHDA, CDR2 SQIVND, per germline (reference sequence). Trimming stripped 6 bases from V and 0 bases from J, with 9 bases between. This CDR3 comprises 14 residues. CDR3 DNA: TGTGCCAGTAGATCGGGCTACTCCTACAATGAGCAGTTCTTC. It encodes CASRSGYSYNEQFF.

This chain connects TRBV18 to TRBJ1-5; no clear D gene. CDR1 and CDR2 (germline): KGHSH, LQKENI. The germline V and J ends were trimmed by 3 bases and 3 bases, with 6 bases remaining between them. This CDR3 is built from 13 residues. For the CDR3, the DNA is TGTGCCAGCTCACCCCTGGACAATCAGCCCCAGCATTTT. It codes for CASSPLDNQPQHF. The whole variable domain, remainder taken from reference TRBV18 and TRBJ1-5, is NAGVMQNPRHLVRRRGQEARLRCSPMKGHSHVYWYRQLPEEGLKFMVYLQKENIIDESGMPKERFSAEFPKEGPSILRIQQVVRGDSAAYFCASSPLDNQPQHFGDGTRLSIL.

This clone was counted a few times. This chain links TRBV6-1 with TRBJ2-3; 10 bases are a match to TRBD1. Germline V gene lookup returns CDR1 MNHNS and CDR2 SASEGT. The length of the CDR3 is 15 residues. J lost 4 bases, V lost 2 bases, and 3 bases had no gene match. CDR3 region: CASSETGTGADTQYF. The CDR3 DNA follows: TGTGCCAGCAGTGAAACCGGGACAGGGGCAGATACGCAGTATTTT.

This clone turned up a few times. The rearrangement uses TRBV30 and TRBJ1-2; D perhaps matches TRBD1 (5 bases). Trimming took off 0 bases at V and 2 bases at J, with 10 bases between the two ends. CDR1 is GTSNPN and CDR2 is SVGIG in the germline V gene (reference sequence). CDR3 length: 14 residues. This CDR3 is CAWSVPWTNYGYTF. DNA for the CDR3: TGTGCCTGGAGTGTACCTTGGACAAACTATGGCTACACCTTC.

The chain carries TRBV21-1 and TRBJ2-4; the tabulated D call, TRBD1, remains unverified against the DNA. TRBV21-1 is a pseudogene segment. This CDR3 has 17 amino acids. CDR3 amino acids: CASSKVRTGVRKNIQYF. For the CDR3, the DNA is TGTGCCAGCAGCAAAGTGAGGACAGGGGTCAGGAAAAACATTCAGTACTTC.